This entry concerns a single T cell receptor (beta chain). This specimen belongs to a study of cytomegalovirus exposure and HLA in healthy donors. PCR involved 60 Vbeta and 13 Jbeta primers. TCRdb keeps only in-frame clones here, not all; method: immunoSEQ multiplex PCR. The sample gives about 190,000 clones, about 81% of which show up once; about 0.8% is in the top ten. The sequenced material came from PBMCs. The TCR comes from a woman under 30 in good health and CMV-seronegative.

CDR3 amino acids: CASSQDRLSNQPQHF. CDR3 in DNA: TGTGCCAGTAGTCAGGACAGGCTTAGCAATCAGCCCCAGCATTTT. The chain uses TRBV19 and TRBJ1-5, with 7 bases that match TRBD1. This CDR3 spans 15 amino acids. Germline CDR1 LNHDA, CDR2 SQIVND (reference sequence). Germline trimming cut 5 bases from V and 0 bases from J; bases unmatched to any gene: 4.